The present TCR beta chain was sequenced within a study of shared clonotypes between healthy human individuals. Findings of the study overall: All-four-donor shared clonotypes had higher generation probabilities than non-shared clonotypes did.

Deletions cut 5 bases from V and 4 bases from J, with 11 bases between. Germline V gene data show CDR1 as SEHNR and CDR2 as FQNEAQ (reference sequence). The CDR3 has 13 amino acids. Worth noting for this clone: The antigen remains undetermined.

TCRdb's copy holds only in-frame clones and misses some; the assay was immunoSEQ multiplex PCR. The table shows roughly 1.5 million clones, with 98% occurring only once. V gene TRBV7-9 combines with J gene TRBJ1-1; no clear D. Sequencing used naive CD4+ T cells sorted from blood. The subset denotes: CD45RA+ positively selected. This TCR derives from a young man in good health. CDR3 loop: CASSPSRGTEAFF. DNA for the CDR3: TGTGCCAGCAGCCCGAGTCGTGGCACTGAAGCTTTCTTT.